This T cell receptor beta chain was recorded in a study of blood T cell repertoires in COVID-19 (dated by TCRdb to 2018 to 2021). Regarding the study in general: The collaborator samples originated in the United States, Italy and Spain and spanned the acute and convalescent phases of COVID-19. The material from the prospective study consisted of cDNA or gDNA derived from T cells, B-cell-depleted T cells, or PBMCs. Subjects who had been exposed to COVID-19, were actively infected with it, or had recovered from it provided the deeply sampled blood TCRbeta repertoires that made up the dataset. A freely available public database, intended as a resource for researchers studying the immune response to SARS-CoV-2, is where the repertoires were released. The samples were drawn from the first 160 participants of the ongoing ImmuneRACE study and from under 1,500 subjects provided by 6 global collaborators. Sample metadata almost always included a de-identified subject ID, COVID-19 status, age in years and sex. HLA class I and class II types, where available, came from metadata supplied by the sample provider rather than from assay-based typing. General study outcomes and caveats: Clinical and demographic metadata were provided uncurated, with the amount varying by source and participant.

The sample holds one count of this clone. Its antigen has not been determined. Base qualities are missing; no much larger clone stands one base away. V and J are trimmed by 5 bases and 7 bases, and the gene matches miss 7 bases of the junction. Reading from cysteine to phenylalanine, the CDR3 counts 14 amino acids. The retained sequence is limited to the CDR3, 42 bases, with the frame set at the first base. Reading the germline V gene (reference sequence) gives CDR1 SEHNR and CDR2 FQNEAQ. TCRbeta CDR3 regions were amplified from genomic DNA using the immunoSEQ Assay, a bias-controlled multiplex PCR. The authors' analysis ran thus. The number of nucleated cells in each sample was estimated from the amplification of reference gene primers within the assay. Sequence reads were collapsed and filtered to measure the absolute abundance of every unique TCRbeta CDR3 rearrangement. Productive Simpson clonality was computed per sample as the square root of Simpson's diversity index over productive rearrangements. Not all clones reach the TCRdb copy of this immuneACCESS table, which keeps in-frame sequences only. Checked studies attribute under half of the gap to unresolved V genes and leave the rest unexplained. V and J calls plus clone size are reproduced from that table; the DNA served to infer D and trimming. The sample data list roughly 67,000 clones, and roughly 86% of these were observed just once. Over 4% of the sample goes to the ten largest clones.

Whole blood was collected in K2EDTA tubes by collaborating institutions according to the institutions' own protocols. Collaborator samples were shipped for TCRbeta analysis as frozen whole blood, isolated PBMCs, or DNA extracted from either sample type. Sequencing was done on a sample of peripheral blood. This sequence was found in a man aged 45-65 years with acute or convalescent COVID-19. The sequence joins TRBV7-9 to TRBJ1-4; TRBD1 agrees with 7 junctional bases. The CDR3 corresponds to CASSQDRAGEKLFF. The sequenced DNA is TGTGCCAGCAGCCAAGACAGGGCGGGTGAAAAACTGTTTTTT.